This T cell receptor beta chain was recorded in a study of beta chain features in type 1 diabetes. Study conclusions and caveats: For TCRB rearrangement, an influence of HLA type remained unresolved here. Insertion counts at VDJ junctions were lower in type 1 diabetes patients, who also showed more deletions there.

CDR1 is MNHEY, CDR2 SMNVEV, per germline (reference sequence). This CDR3 comprises 14 residues. After removal of 5 bases from V and 8 bases from J, the junction contained 8 bases not matched to a gene. Points on this clone: Antigen unknown.

Expressed TCRB transcripts got sequenced, as all isolated RNA was reverse transcribed. Sequenced by immunoSEQ multiplex PCR; TCRdb stores in-frame clones only, minus some. The sample consists of about 620,000 clones, around 16% of them appearing once. Researchers reported sorting CD4+ naive, central memory, regulatory and stem cell-like memory cells via CD45RO/CCR7/CD25/CD127/CD95/CD27. V and J are TRBV27 and TRBJ1-4, with 7 bases that match TRBD1. The receptor's source is a man in his late teens or twenties in good health. What was sequenced was naive CD4+ T cells from blood. CDR3 nucleotides: TGTGCCAGCAGTCAGCGACAGGGATTAGAAAAACTGTTTTTT. Its protein product is CASSQRQGLEKLFF.